Below, one T cell receptor beta chain is given with its context. V was cut by 5 bases and J by 0 bases, with 18 bases left in between. Germline V gene sequence: CDR1 ENHRY, CDR2 SYGVKD. The CDR3 spans 17 residues. Per the authors' pipeline: Estimation of nucleated cell counts relied on the amplification of reference gene primers. Some clones are missing from TCRdb's copy, which holds only in-frame ones; the method was immunoSEQ multiplex PCR. That table is the source of V, J and clone size, and D and trimming were worked out from the DNA. The table shows under 200,000 clones, with around nine tenths occurring only once. This sample stems from a study of blood T cell repertoires in COVID-19. At the level of the study: From T cells, B-cell-depleted T cells, or PBMCs came the material, which was cDNA or gDNA.

The chain links TRBV10-3 to TRBJ2-3; D perhaps matches TRBD1 (5 bases). The sequence was collected from a man in his 60s with COVID-19, enrolled during active disease. The specimen sequenced was peripheral blood. The CDR3 DNA reads as TGTGCCATCAGTTCCTCAATGGGGCTACTAAGCACAGATACGCAGTATTTT. Protein: CAISSSMGLLSTDTQYF.